Below, one TCR beta chain is given with its context. Its antigen is unknown. This entry is derived from a study of T cells in tuberculosis. Study at large: In South Africa, adults with active tuberculosis were compared with IGRA-negative and latently infected IGRA-positive adolescents. Broader study findings: Active tuberculosis TCR-alpha repertoires lay closer to GMM-specific TCRs than IGRA-negative controls, suggesting clonal expansion. Classification accuracy was approximately 85% (AUROC 0.90) with the GMM-specific repertoire. Smaller alpha distances in active tuberculosis partly reflected shorter CDR3-alpha lengths.

The CDR3 length is 15 residues. Germline assignment: CDR1 SGHTA and CDR2 FQGNSA. The ends were cut back, 5 bases at V and 2 bases at J, with 13 bases in the middle. Only in-frame clones appear in the TCRdb table, and some are missing; sequencing was by immunoSEQ multiplex PCR. The sample has some 34,000 clones, over 90% seen once. Material: PBMCs. This chain connects TRBV7-2 to TRBJ1-5, with a tentative D call TRBD1 (5 bases). The TCR originated in a donor aged 5-35 years with latent tuberculosis or without tuberculosis infection. This CDR3 reads CASSPLGGGNQPQHF. In nucleotides, the CDR3 is TGTGCCAGCAGCCCTCTGGGGGGAGGCAATCAGCCCCAGCATTTT.